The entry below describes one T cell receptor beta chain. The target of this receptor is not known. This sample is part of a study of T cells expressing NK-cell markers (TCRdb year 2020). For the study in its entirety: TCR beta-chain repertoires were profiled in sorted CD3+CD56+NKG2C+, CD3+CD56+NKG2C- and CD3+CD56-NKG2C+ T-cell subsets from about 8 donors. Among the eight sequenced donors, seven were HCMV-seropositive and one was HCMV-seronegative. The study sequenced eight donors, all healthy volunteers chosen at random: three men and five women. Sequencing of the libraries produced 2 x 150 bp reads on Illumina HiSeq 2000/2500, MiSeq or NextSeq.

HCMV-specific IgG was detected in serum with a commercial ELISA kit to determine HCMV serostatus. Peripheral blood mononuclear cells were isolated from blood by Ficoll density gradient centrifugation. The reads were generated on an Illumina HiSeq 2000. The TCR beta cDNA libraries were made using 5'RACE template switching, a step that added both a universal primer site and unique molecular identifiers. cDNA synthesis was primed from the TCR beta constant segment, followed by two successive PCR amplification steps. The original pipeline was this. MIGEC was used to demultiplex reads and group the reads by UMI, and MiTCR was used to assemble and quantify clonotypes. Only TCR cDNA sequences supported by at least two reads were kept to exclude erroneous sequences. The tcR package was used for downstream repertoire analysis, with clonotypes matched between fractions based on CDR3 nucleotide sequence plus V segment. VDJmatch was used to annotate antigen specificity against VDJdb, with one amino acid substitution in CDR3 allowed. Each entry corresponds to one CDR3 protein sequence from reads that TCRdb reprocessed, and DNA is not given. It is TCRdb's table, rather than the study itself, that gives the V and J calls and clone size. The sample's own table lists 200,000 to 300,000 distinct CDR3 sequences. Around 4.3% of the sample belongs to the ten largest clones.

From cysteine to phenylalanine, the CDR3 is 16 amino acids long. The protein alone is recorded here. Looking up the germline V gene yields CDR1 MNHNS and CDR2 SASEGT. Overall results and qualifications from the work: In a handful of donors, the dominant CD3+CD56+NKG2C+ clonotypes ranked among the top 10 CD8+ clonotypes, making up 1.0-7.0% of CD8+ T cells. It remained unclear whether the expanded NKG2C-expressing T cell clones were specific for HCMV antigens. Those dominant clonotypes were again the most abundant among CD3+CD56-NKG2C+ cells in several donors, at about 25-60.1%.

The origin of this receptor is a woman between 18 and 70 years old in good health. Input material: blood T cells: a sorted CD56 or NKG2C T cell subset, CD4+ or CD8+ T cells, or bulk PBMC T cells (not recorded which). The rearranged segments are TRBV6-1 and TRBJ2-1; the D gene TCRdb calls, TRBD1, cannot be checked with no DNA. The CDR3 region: CASSPPGTGGYNEQFF.